Listed below are T cell receptor beta chains from one sample, sequenced in a study of T cell repertoires in cytomegalovirus infection. Each CDR3 protein is one row after TCRdb ran MiXCR on the reads. The sample contains roughly 350,000 distinct CDR3 sequences, roughly 34% of which appear only once. Their antigens are not known. Sequencing was performed on cultured PBMCs, taken from culture after CMV antigen stimulation. All receptors derive from a human donor in good health (CMV status not recorded). Some clones in this sample may be carry-over from other donors' samples. Each CDR3 is given with its conserved first and last residue. Fields, in order: J gene, clone size, D gene, V gene, CDR3 protein, CDR3 DNA. D genes are given only for firm matches. Not every row has a clone size; where given, it reads once, few, many or a size class.

TRBJ2-1,-,TRBD1,TRBV11-2,CASSSRQGTNEQFF,TGTGCCAGCAGCTCAAGACAGGGCACCAATGAGCAGTTCTTC
TRBJ1-1,few,-,TRBV11-3,CATRGGAHTEAFF,TGTGCCACTCGTGGCGGGGCGCACACTGAAGCTTTCTTT
TRBJ1-2,many,-,TRBV5-8,CASSLLRDRYGYTF,TGTGCCAGCAGCTTGCTCCGGGACCGCTATGGCTACACCTTC
TRBJ1-2,few,-,TRBV7-2,CASSSRQDFYGYTF,TGTGCCAGCAGCTCTAGACAGGACTTCTATGGCTACACCTTC
TRBJ2-7,-,-,TRBV19,CASSRSDSYEQYF,TGTGCCAGTAGTAGGTCAGACTCCTACGAGCAGTACTTC
TRBJ1-1,few,-,TRBV2,CASRGPSMNTEAFF,TGTGCCAGCAGAGGACCTTCCATGAACACTGAAGCTTTCTTT
TRBJ2-7,few,-,TRBV11-2,CASSPLPATGTYEQYF,TGTGCCAGCAGCCCTTTACCCGCGACGGGCACCTACGAGCAGTACTTC
TRBJ2-1,-,-,TRBV12-3/TRBV12-4,CASSFVGVNEQFF,TGTGCCAGCAGTTTCGTGGGAGTAAATGAGCAGTTCTTC
TRBJ2-2,-,-,TRBV4-3,CASSQGYRDSHGPGELFF,TGCGCCAGCAGCCAAGGCTACCGGGACTCGCACGGACCCGGGGAGCTGTTTTTT
TRBJ1-5,-,-,TRBV28,CASSRDVSNQPQHF,TGTGCCAGCAGCCGGGACGTTAGCAATCAGCCCCAGCATTTT
TRBJ1-5,-,-,TRBV6-5,CASSSGTLFSNQPQHF,TGTGCCAGCAGCTCCGGAACCTTATTTAGCAATCAGCCCCAGCATTTT
TRBJ1-2,-,-,TRBV5-6,CASIVQGNYYGYTF,TGTGCCAGCATCGTACAGGGTAACTACTATGGCTACACCTTC
TRBJ2-3,-,-,TRBV10-3,CAIKAGPLTDTQYF,TGTGCCATCAAGGCGGGCCCCCTCACAGATACGCAGTATTTT
TRBJ2-2,-,TRBD1,TRBV12-3/TRBV12-4,CASRDRSTGELFF,TGTGCCAGCCGGGACAGGTCCACCGGGGAGCTGTTTTTT
TRBJ2-5,few,TRBD2,TRBV6-2/TRBV6-3,CASSYGAGEWGQETQYF,TGTGCCAGCAGTTATGGAGCGGGAGAATGGGGTCAAGAGACCCAGTACTTC
TRBJ2-1,few,TRBD2,TRBV19,CASSGGLAGGHYNEQFF,TGTGCCAGTAGTGGTGGTCTAGCGGGAGGTCACTACAATGAGCAGTTCTTC
TRBJ1-2,many,-,TRBV6-2/TRBV6-3,CASSYDKGGGYTF,TGTGCCAGCAGTTACGACAAAGGTGGTGGCTACACCTTC
TRBJ1-2,few,-,TRBV27,CASSLSPSALRDGYTF,TGTGCCAGCAGTTTGAGCCCCTCGGCTCTTAGGGATGGCTACACCTTC
TRBJ2-2,many,-,TRBV7-2,CASSTRNTGELFF,TGTGCCAGCAGCACCCGGAACACCGGGGAGCTGTTTTTT
TRBJ1-4,few,TRBD1,TRBV7-9,CASSSTGVVEKLFF,TGTGCCAGCAGCTCAACAGGGGTGGTTGAAAAACTGTTTTTT
TRBJ2-7,-,-,TRBV20-1,CSAPTPAGLGREQYF,TGCAGTGCTCCTACCCCCGCAGGGCTAGGGCGCGAGCAGTACTTC
TRBJ2-2,few,-,TRBV19,CATRGSPRIGELFF,TGTGCCACGAGGGGGAGTCCTAGGATCGGGGAGCTGTTTTTT